This TCR beta chain was recovered during a study of control samples from healthy donors and cancer patients. Profiled with immunoSEQ multiplex PCR; TCRdb holds only in-frame clones, not every one. The sample consists of 90,000 to 150,000 clones, more than 80% of them appearing once. About this clone: At one end the junction does not follow the germline gene, possibly because of a read error. The same CDR3 is also encoded by other DNA sequences in this sample.

This receptor was obtained from a man between 50 and 59 years old in good health. Sequenced material: blood.

CDR3 DNA sequence: TGTGCCAGCAGCCAGGATCGAGTAGGCTACGCCTTC. Translation: CASSQDRVGYAF. The chain employs TRBV14 and TRBJ1-2; D is unclear. The germline CDR1 and CDR2 sequences are SGHDN and FVKESK. CDR3 length equals 12 residues.